The 26 T cell receptor beta chains below were found in one sample sequenced in a study of beta chain features in type 1 diabetes (dated by TCRdb to the late 2010s). Libraries were prepared through the immunoSEQ multiplex PCR assay. All of the isolated RNA was reverse transcribed with the High Capacity cDNA Reverse Transcription Kit, so expressed TCRB transcripts were sequenced. TCRdb re-hosts the immuneACCESS table, in-frame sequences only. Its copies lack some clones; in the studies checked, an unresolved V gene accounts for under half of them, and the cause for the rest is not known. This sample has 600,000 to 650,000 clones in its table, and 15% to 17% of those were observed once. The ten largest clones add up to about 0.093% of the sample. Sequenced sample: naive CD4+ T cells from blood. The cell subset or site label here, explained by the study, means: true naive CD4+ T cells. The receptors originated from a man aged 18-30 years in good health.

This clone was seen a handful of times. This CDR3 reads CASSTRQGSGELFF. The CDR3 DNA sequence: TGTGCCAGCAGCACCAGACAGGGCTCCGGGGAGCTGTTTTTT. The chain has TRBV9 and TRBJ2-2; the match to TRBD1 covers 7 bases. The CDR3 loop spans 14 amino acids. V lost 4 bases and J lost 6; bases outside the gene matches: 6. Germline V gene data show CDR1 as SGDLS and CDR2 as YYNGEE.

For the CDR3, the DNA is TGTGCCAGCAGCGTAGTTTGGGATGAGCAGTTCTTC. Translation: CASSVVWDEQFF. V gene TRBV9 combines with J gene TRBJ2-1; D gene ambiguous. The CDR3 sequence is 12 residues long. The germline V gene encodes CDR1 SGDLS and CDR2 YYNGEE. V was trimmed by 0 bases and J by 8 bases, leaving 6 bases between them.

The chain combines TRBV7-2 with TRBJ2-5, with D possibly being TRBD1 (6 bases). CDR1 is SGHTA, CDR2 FQGNSA, per germline. The V gene lost 10 bases and the J gene lost 7 bases, with 19 bases spanning the gap. CDR3 length: 13 residues. The CDR3 loop is CATEDGGTVTQYF. The CDR3 coding sequence is TGTGCCACCGAGGATGGGGGCACAGTGACCCAGTACTTC.

This clone has more than one count but fewer than ten. The V gene is TRBV7-9, the J gene TRBJ2-7; 10 bases align to TRBD1. The length of the CDR3 is 15 residues. The germline CDR1 and CDR2 sequences are SEHNR and FQNEAQ (reference sequence). The ends lost 5 bases at V and 2 bases at J; junction bases unmatched: 6. CDR3 nucleotide sequence: TGTGCCAGCAGCCCAACGGGGACAGGGGCCTACGAGCAGTACTTC. Translation: CASSPTGTGAYEQYF.

The chain links TRBV7-3 to TRBJ2-6; D is unresolved. CDR1 SGHTA and CDR2 FQGTGA come from the germline V gene. Trimming removed 5 bases from V and 5 bases from J, with 10 bases in between. The CDR3 is 14 amino acids. CDR3 DNA sequence: TGTGCCAGCAGCCCACCTGGCAGGGCCAACGTCCTGACTTTC. Its translation is CASSPPGRANVLTF.

The rearrangement links TRBV29-1 to TRBJ1-1; D might be TRBD1 (6 bases). Trimming shortened V by 1 base and J by 5 bases, and 11 bases separated the two germline ends. Germline CDR1 is SQVTM and CDR2 is ANQGSEA. CDR3 length: 13 residues. CDR3 in DNA: TGCAGCGTTGAAGGAGGGGGAAAGACTGAAGCTTTCTTT. Translated: CSVEGGGKTEAFF.

Ten or more counts support this clone. The J gene is TRBJ2-5, the V gene TRBV7-9; no clear D. V dropped 11 bases and J dropped 2 bases, with 9 bases sitting between them. This CDR3 comprises 11 residues. CDR1 SEHNR and CDR2 FQNEAQ come from the germline V gene (reference sequence). The CDR3 protein is CALVSQETQYF. For the CDR3, the DNA is TGTGCCCTCGTCTCACAAGAGACCCAGTACTTC.

The chain carries TRBV25-1 and TRBJ1-2; D perhaps matches TRBD1 (6 bases). The CDR3 loop spans 14 amino acids. V was clipped by 4 bases and J by 4 bases, with 13 bases between them. Germline V gene lookup returns CDR1 MGHDK and CDR2 SYGVNS. The CDR3 sequence: CASSGRTASYGYTF. CDR3 sequence (DNA): TGTGCCAGCAGTGGCCGGACAGCTTCCTATGGCTACACCTTC.

This clone was observed many times. The rearrangement links TRBV10-3 to TRBJ2-2, with 10 bases lining up with TRBD2. Germline V gene lookup returns CDR1 ENHRY and CDR2 SYGVKD. J gave up 5 bases and V 10 bases, and 10 bases lay outside the gene matches. CDR3 size: 15 residues. CDR3 in DNA: TGTGCCAGTATTCAGCGACTAGCGGGTACCGGGGAGCTGTTTTTT. Its translation is CASIQRLAGTGELFF.

The chain is built from TRBV5-1 and TRBJ2-6, with D uncertain. The length of the CDR3 is 19 residues. Germline V gene data show CDR1 as SGHRS and CDR2 as YFSETQ. V was pared by 4 bases and J by 0 bases, with 20 bases between. The CDR3 reads CASSLHGSSQSSGANVLTF. CDR3 sequence (DNA): TGCGCCAGCAGCCTCCATGGGTCATCGCAGAGCTCTGGGGCCAACGTCCTGACTTTC.

This clone was seen only a few times. The chain couples TRBV7-2 to TRBJ2-7; weak D call: TRBD2 (5 bases). The V end was cut by 1 base, the J end by 0 bases, with 10 bases between. CDR1 and CDR2 from the germline V gene are SGHTA and FQGNSA. This CDR3 has 15 amino acids. CDR3 loop: CASSLDAAGSYEQYF. The CDR3 DNA follows: TGTGCCAGCAGCTTAGACGCTGCGGGCTCCTACGAGCAGTACTTC.

The V gene is TRBV30, the J gene TRBJ1-1; no clear D. The germline V gene encodes CDR1 GTSNPN and CDR2 SVGIG (reference sequence). V shed 4 bases and J shed 2 bases, with 14 bases lying between them. This CDR3 region has 14 residues. CDR3 in amino acids: CAWISRARNTEAFF. As DNA, the CDR3 is TGTGCCTGGATCTCGCGGGCCCGAAACACTGAAGCTTTCTTT.

The sample holds a few counts of this clone. This sequence joins TRBV2 and TRBJ2-7, with 8 bases aligning to TRBD1. After removal of 6 bases from V and 2 bases from J, the junction contained 6 bases not matched to a gene. This CDR3 has 14 residues. Germline CDR1 reads SNHLY; CDR2 reads FYNNEI. The CDR3 loop is CASSQQGGTYEQYF. As DNA, the CDR3 is TGTGCCAGCAGCCAACAGGGGGGAACCTACGAGCAGTACTTC.

This clone was picked up a small number of times. This chain uses TRBV6-5 with TRBJ2-3; TRBD2 matches 11 bases. The germline V gene encodes CDR1 MNHEY and CDR2 SVGAGI. The CDR3 runs 15 residues. Trimming took 5 bases from V and 4 from J; bases not matched to a gene: 5. The CDR3 bases are TGTGCCAGCAGTCAAGGGGGACTAGCGGCAGATACGCAGTATTTT. As protein: CASSQGGLAADTQYF.

The chain combines TRBV11-2 with TRBJ2-1, with TRBD1 matching over 8 bases. Trimming cost V 7 bases and J 6 bases; bases outside gene matches: 11. Germline V gene data show CDR1 as SGHAT and CDR2 as FQNNGV. CDR3 size: 15 residues. The CDR3 sequence is CASTKGRTGSNEQFF. CDR3 DNA sequence: TGTGCCAGCACCAAAGGGAGGACAGGGTCCAATGAGCAGTTCTTC. Full variable domain (outside the CDR3, taken from reference TRBV11-2 and TRBJ2-1): EAGVAQSPRYKIIEKRQSVAFWCNPISGHATLYWYQQILGQGPKLLIQFQNNGVVDDSQLPKDRFSAERLKGVDSTLKIQPAKLEDSAVYLCASTKGRTGSNEQFFGPGTRLTVL.

This clone was found a few times. The chain carries TRBV29-1 and TRBJ1-1; D is uncertain. CDR1 and CDR2 from the germline V gene are SQVTM and ANQGSEA. This CDR3 is 12 amino acids long. Trimming cost V 6 bases and J 0 bases, with 8 bases left between them. This CDR3 is CSVVRLNTEAFF. The CDR3 DNA reads as TGCAGCGTGGTCAGACTGAACACTGAAGCTTTCTTT.

This chain connects TRBV6-1 to TRBJ1-5; D is unresolved. There are 14 residues in the CDR3. Germline V gene sequence: CDR1 MNHNS, CDR2 SASEGT. The germline V and J ends were trimmed by 2 bases and 2 bases, with 7 bases remaining between them. The CDR3 is CASSEIGGNQPQHF. DNA of the CDR3: TGTGCCAGCAGTGAAATTGGGGGCAATCAGCCCCAGCATTTT.

The V call is TRBV6-5, the J call TRBJ2-7; D is perhaps TRBD1 (6 bases). The germline CDR1 and CDR2 sequences are MNHEY and SVGAGI. The CDR3 is made up of 15 amino acids. V was clipped by 5 bases and J by 9 bases, with 23 bases between them. The CDR3 bases are TGTGCCAGCAGTACGGGCTACAGGGCTACTACGGGGCAGTACTTC. Amino acid sequence: CASSTGYRATTGQYF.

This chain connects TRBV7-8 to TRBJ2-4, with D maybe TRBD2 (7 bases). The germline gives CDR1 SGHVS, CDR2 FQNEAQ. The CDR3 covers 19 residues. Trimming stripped 3 bases from V and 2 bases from J, with 23 bases between. The CDR3 protein is CASSFGGRTIALTKNIQYF. In nucleotides, the CDR3 is TGTGCCAGCAGCTTCGGGGGGCGGACGATCGCTTTAACCAAAAACATTCAGTACTTC.

This chain links TRBV4-3 with TRBJ2-1; 8 nucleotides match TRBD1. Germline V lookup: CDR1 LGHNA, CDR2 YSLEER. V was pared by 3 bases and J by 10 bases, with 2 bases of the junction left unmatched. The CDR3 totals 12 residues. The CDR3 DNA sequence: TGCGCCAGCAGCCATGGACAGGGAGAGCAGTTCTTC. Amino acid sequence: CASSHGQGEQFF.

This clone was detected a few times. The rearrangement joins TRBV23-1 to TRBJ2-7; the D is unclear. Being an ORF, TRBV23-1 has a function that is uncertain. V was trimmed by 6 bases and J by 11 bases, leaving 11 bases between them. The CDR3 runs 10 residues. Written as DNA, the CDR3 is TGCGCCAGCAGACCCACCGAAAAGTACTTC. It encodes CASRPTEKYF.

The chain links TRBV7-2 to TRBJ1-5; the match to TRBD1 covers 7 bases. The CDR3 is 15 amino acids. Trimming removed 2 bases from V and 7 bases from J; junction bases left unmatched: 8. Germline V gives CDR1 SGHTA, CDR2 FQGNSA. CDR3 in amino acids: CASSLYRGSEQPQHF. The CDR3 region has the DNA TGTGCCAGCAGCTTATACAGGGGTTCGGAGCAGCCCCAGCATTTT.

The J gene is TRBJ2-1, the V gene TRBV4-2; perhaps TRBD2 as D (5 bases). The CDR3 runs to 14 residues. CDR1 and CDR2 (germline): LGHNA, YNFKEQ. Trimming shortened V by 2 bases and J by 4 bases, and 9 bases separated the two germline ends. In nucleotides, the CDR3 is TGTGCCAGCAGCCAACAGGACTTATACAATGAGCAGTTCTTC. Translation gives CASSQQDLYNEQFF.

This sequence joins TRBV15 and TRBJ2-2; D is undetermined. V was clipped by 3 bases and J by 0 bases, with 14 bases between them. Germline V CDR1 and CDR2: LNHNV, YYDKDF (reference sequence). The CDR3 length is 17 residues. Here the CDR3 DNA reads TGTGCCACCAGCAGTTTCCGTTATCGGGCGAACACCGGGGAGCTGTTTTTT. It codes for CATSSFRYRANTGELFF.

With regard to this clone: The conserved final phenylalanine or tryptophan is absent from the CDR3, which likely points to a read error. The DNA is omitted, as the CDR3 cannot be located on it reliably, and the CDR3 follows TCRdb's listing. The chain has TRBV23-1 and TRBJ1-4. TRBV23-1 is an ORF, with its function uncertain. The CDR3 length equals 10 residues, ends included. CDR3 protein: CASSQSNERD.

The CDR3 sequence: CATSRDPAGGSRETQYF. DNA of the CDR3: TGTGCCACCAGCAGAGATCCAGCGGGAGGCTCCCGAGAGACCCAGTACTTC. The chain recombines TRBV15 with TRBJ2-5, with 9 bases identical to TRBD2. CDR3 size: 17 residues. The ends lost 0 bases at V and 4 bases at J; junction bases unmatched: 9. Germline V gives CDR1 LNHNV, CDR2 YYDKDF (reference sequence). Using reference TRBV15 and TRBJ2-5 for the parts outside the CDR3, the full variable domain is DAMVIQNPRYQVTQFGKPVTLSCSQTLNHNVMYWYQQKSSQAPKLLFHYYDKDFNNEADTPDNFQSRRPNTSFCFLDIRSPGLGDTAMYLCATSRDPAGGSRETQYFGPGTRLLVL.